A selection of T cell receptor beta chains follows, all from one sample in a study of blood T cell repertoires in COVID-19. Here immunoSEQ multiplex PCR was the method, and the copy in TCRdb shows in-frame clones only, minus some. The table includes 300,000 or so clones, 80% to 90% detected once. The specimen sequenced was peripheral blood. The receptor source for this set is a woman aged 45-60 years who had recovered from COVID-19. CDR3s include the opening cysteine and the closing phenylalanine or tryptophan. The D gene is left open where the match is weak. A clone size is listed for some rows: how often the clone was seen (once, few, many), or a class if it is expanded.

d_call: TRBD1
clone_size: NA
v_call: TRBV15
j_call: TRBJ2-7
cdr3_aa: CATSREGQGSEQYF
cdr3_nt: TGTGCCACCAGCAGAGAGGGACAGGGGTCCGAGCAGTACTTC

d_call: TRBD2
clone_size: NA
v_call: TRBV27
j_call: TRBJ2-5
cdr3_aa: CASSLSMAGGRETQYF
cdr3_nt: TGTGCCAGCAGTTTATCGATGGCGGGAGGGCGAGAGACCCAGTACTTC

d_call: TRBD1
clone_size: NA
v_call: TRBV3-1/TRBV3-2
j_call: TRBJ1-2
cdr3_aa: CASSSGQAISDGYTF
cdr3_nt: TGTGCCAGCAGCTCGGGACAGGCGATCTCTGACGGCTACACCTTC

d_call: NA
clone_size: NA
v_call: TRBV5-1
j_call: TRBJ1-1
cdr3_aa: CASSLDRSEIGAFF
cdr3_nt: TGCGCCAGCAGCTTGGACAGGTCTGAGATTGGAGCTTTCTTT

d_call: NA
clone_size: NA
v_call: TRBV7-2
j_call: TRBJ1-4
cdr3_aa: CASSLASGIREKLFF
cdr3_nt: TGTGCCAGCAGCTTAGCCTCGGGTATACGCGAAAAACTGTTTTTT

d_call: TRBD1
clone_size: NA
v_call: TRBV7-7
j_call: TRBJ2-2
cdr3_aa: CASSPLQGASNTGELFF
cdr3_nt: TGTGCTAGCAGCCCTTTGCAGGGGGCGTCGAACACCGGGGAGCTGTTTTTT

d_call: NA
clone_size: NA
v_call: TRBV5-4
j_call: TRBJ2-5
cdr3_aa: CASSSDILIKTQYF
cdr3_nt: TGTGCCAGCAGTTCAGACATACTCATAAAGACCCAGTACTTC

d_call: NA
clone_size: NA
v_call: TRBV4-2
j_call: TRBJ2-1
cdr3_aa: CASSQVGGTSSSYNEQFF
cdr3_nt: TGTGCCAGCAGCCAAGTTGGGGGGACTTCGAGCTCCTACAATGAGCAGTTCTTC

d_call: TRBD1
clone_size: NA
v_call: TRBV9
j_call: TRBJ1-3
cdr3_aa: CASSRSPGTGISGNTIYF
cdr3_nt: TGTGCCAGCAGCAGGAGTCCCGGGACAGGGATTTCTGGAAACACCATATATTTT

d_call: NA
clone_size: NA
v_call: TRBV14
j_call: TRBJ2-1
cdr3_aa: CASSHSGVGGNEQFF
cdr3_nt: TGTGCCAGCAGCCACTCCGGGGTCGGGGGCAATGAGCAGTTCTTC

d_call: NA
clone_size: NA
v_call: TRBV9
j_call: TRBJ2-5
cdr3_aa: CASSAPDEQGEEETQYF
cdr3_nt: TGTGCCAGCAGCGCCCCCGACGAACAGGGTGAGGAGGAGACCCAGTACTTC

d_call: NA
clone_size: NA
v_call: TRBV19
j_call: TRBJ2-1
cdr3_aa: CASSKEGGSYNEQFF
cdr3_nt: TGTGCCAGTAGTAAAGAAGGGGGCTCCTACAATGAGCAGTTCTTC

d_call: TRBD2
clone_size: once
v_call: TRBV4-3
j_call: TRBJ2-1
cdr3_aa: CASSPRPLAGFSYNEQFF
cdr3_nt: TGCGCCAGCAGCCCGCGTCCACTAGCGGGCTTCTCCTACAATGAGCAGTTCTTC

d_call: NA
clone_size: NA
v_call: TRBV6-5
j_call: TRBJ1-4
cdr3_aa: CASSTHDRPNEKLFF
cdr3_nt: TGTGCCAGCAGTACCCATGACAGGCCTAATGAAAAACTGTTTTTT

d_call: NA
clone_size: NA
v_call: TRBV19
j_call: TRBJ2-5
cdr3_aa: CASSIDPDSTRTQYF
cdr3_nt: TGTGCCAGTAGTATAGATCCGGACTCGACGAGGACCCAGTACTTC

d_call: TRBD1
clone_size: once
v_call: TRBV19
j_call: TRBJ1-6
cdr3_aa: CASSTDRGNSPLHF
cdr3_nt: TGTGCCAGTAGTACGGACAGGGGTAATTCACCCCTCCACTTT

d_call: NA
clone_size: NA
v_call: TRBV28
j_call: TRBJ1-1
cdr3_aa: CASSLTRAYTEAFF
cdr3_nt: TGTGCCAGCAGTTTAACCAGGGCATACACTGAAGCTTTCTTT

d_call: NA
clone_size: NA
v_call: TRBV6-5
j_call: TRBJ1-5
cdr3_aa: CASRASGEGSQPQHF
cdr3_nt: TGTGCCAGCAGAGCCTCAGGGGAAGGTAGTCAGCCCCAGCATTTT

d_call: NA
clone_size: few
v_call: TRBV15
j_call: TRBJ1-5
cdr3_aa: CATSRKSPYVQPQHF
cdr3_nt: TGTGCCACCAGCAGGAAGAGCCCCTATGTTCAGCCCCAGCATTTT

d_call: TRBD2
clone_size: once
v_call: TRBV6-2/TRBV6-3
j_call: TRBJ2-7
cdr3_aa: CASSTSGGTNQQYF
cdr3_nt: TGTGCCAGCAGTACTAGCGGGGGGACCAACCAGCAGTACTTC

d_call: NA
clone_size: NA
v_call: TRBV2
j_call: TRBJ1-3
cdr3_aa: CASSTTGNSGNTIYF
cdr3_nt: TGTGCCAGCAGCACTACAGGGAACTCTGGAAACACCATATATTTT

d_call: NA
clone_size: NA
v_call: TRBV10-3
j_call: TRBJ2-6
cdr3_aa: CATKEGSGANVLTF
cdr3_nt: TGTGCCACCAAGGAGGGTTCTGGGGCCAACGTCCTGACTTTC

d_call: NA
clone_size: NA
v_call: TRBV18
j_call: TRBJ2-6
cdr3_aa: CASSTRSSGANVLTF
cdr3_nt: TGTGCCAGCTCAACAAGGAGCTCTGGGGCCAACGTCCTGACTTTC

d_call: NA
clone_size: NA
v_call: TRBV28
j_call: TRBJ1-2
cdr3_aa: CASSRPGSGYTF
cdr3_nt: TGTGCCAGCAGCCGACCGGGATCGGGCTACACCTTC

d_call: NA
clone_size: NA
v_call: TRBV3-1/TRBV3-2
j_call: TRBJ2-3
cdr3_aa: CASHSGGSDTQYF
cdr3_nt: TGTGCCAGCCACAGTGGGGGGTCAGATACGCAGTATTTT

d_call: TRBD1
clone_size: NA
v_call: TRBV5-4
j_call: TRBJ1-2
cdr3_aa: CASRQGAYGYTF
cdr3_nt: TGTGCCAGCAGACAGGGGGCCTATGGCTACACCTTC

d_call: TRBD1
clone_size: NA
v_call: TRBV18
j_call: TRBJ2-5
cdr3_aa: CASSPRTGRETQYF
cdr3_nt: TGTGCCAGCTCACCCAGGACAGGGAGGGAGACCCAGTACTTC

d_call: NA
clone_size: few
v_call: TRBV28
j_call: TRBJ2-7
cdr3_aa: CASSFRGSLYEQYF
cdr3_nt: TGTGCCAGCAGTTTTAGGGGCTCACTTTACGAGCAGTACTTC

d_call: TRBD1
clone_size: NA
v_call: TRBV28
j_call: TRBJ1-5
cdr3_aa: CASSDRGQGHSNQPQHF
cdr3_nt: TGTGCCAGCAGTGATCGAGGACAGGGACATAGCAATCAGCCCCAGCATTTT

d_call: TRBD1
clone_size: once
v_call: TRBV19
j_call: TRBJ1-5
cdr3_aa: CASSIGQGADQPQHF
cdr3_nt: TGTGCCAGTAGTATAGGACAGGGGGCTGATCAGCCCCAGCATTTT

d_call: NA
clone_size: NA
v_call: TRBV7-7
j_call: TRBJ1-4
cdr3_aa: CASSLATNEKLFF
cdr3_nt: TGTGCTAGCAGCCTTGCAACTAATGAAAAACTGTTTTTT

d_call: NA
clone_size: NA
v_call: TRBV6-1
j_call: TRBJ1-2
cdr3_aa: CASSVGLDRSPYSYTF
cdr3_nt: TGTGCCAGCAGTGTGGGGCTTGACAGGTCCCCTTACAGCTACACCTTC

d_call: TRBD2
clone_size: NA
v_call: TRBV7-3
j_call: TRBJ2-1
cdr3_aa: CASSLSGLRIAGGPRNEQFF
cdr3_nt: TGTGCCAGCAGCTTATCGGGACTCCGCATAGCGGGAGGGCCGCGGAATGAGCAGTTCTTC

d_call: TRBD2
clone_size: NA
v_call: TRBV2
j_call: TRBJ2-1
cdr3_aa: CASSDGASGSSYNEQFF
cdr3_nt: TGTGCCAGCAGTGATGGGGCTAGCGGGAGCTCCTACAATGAGCAGTTCTTC

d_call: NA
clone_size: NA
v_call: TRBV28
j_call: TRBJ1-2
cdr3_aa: CASSGTAPLHYGYTF
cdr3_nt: TGTGCCAGCAGCGGAACAGCACCGCTTCACTATGGCTACACCTTC

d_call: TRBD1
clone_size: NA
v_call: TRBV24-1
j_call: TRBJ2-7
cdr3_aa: CATRRDSSYEQYF
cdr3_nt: TGTGCCACCAGGAGGGACAGTTCCTACGAGCAGTACTTC

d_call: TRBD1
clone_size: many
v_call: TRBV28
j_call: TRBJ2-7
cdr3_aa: CASSLDRGRQYF
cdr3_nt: TGTGCCAGCAGCCTCGACAGGGGGCGGCAGTACTTC

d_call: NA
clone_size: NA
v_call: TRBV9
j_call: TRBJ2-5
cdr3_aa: CASSVGPYQETQYF
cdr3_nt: TGTGCCAGCAGCGTAGGGCCGTACCAAGAGACCCAGTACTTC

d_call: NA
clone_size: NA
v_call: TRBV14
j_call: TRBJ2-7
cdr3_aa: CASKPSSSSYEQYF
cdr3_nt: TGTGCCAGCAAGCCAAGTTCTAGCTCCTACGAGCAGTACTTC

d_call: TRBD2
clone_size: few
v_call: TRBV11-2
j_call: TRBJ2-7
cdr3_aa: CASSFARGLLRGGSYEQYF
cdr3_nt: TGTGCCAGCAGCTTCGCTCGGGGATTGTTGCGGGGGGGATCCTACGAGCAGTACTTC

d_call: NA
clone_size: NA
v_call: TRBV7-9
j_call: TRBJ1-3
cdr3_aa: CASSPPRGSRIANTIYF
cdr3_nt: TGTGCCAGCAGCCCACCCAGGGGCAGCCGGATAGCAAACACCATATATTTT

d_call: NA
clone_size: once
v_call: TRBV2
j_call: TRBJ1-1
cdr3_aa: CASSFITEAFF
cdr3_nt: TGTGCCAGCAGTTTCATCACTGAAGCTTTCTTT

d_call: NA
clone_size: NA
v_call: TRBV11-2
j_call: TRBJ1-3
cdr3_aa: CASSLVWFGSSGNTIYF
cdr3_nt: TGTGCCAGCAGCTTAGTTTGGTTCGGTAGCTCTGGAAACACCATATATTTT

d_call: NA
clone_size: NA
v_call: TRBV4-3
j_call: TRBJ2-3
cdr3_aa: CASSQVQRQSTDTQYF
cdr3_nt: TGCGCCAGCAGCCAAGTTCAGCGGCAGAGCACAGATACGCAGTATTTT

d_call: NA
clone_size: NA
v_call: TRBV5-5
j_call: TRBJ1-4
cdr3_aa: CASSLVWKPGVEKLFF
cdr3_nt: TGTGCCAGCAGCTTGGTTTGGAAACCCGGAGTTGAAAAACTGTTTTTT

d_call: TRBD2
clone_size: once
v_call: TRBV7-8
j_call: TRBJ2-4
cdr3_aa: CASSLAGLAGARAKNIQYF
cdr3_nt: TGTGCCAGCAGCTTAGCGGGACTAGCGGGGGCCCGAGCCAAAAACATTCAGTACTTC

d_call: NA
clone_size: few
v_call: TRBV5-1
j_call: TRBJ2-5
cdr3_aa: CASRLAATNALQETQYF
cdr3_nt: TGCGCCAGCAGATTGGCCGCCACTAATGCACTCCAAGAGACCCAGTACTTC

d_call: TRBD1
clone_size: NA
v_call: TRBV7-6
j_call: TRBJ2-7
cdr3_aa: CASSLRTGGYYEQYF
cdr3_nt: TGTGCCAGCAGCTTAAGAACAGGGGGATATTACGAGCAGTACTTC

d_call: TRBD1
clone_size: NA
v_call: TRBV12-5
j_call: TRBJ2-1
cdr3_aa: CASGLVGGQQFPHEQFF
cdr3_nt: TGTGCTAGTGGTTTGGTAGGGGGACAGCAATTTCCCCATGAGCAGTTCTTC

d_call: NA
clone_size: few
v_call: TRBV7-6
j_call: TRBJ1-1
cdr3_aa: CASSPGGPEAFF
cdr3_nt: TGTGCCAGCAGCCCGGGAGGCCCTGAAGCTTTCTTT

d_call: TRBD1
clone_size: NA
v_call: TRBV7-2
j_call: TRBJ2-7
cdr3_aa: CASSSQGAYEQYF
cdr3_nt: TGTGCCAGCAGCTCCCAGGGGGCGTACGAGCAGTACTTC

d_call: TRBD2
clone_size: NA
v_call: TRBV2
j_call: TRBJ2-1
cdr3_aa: CASSVGRTSGHNEQFF
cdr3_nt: TGTGCCAGCAGTGTCGGGCGGACTAGCGGACACAATGAGCAGTTCTTC

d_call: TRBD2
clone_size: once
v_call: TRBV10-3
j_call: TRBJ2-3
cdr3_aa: CAIRYSGGFTDTQYF
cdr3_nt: TGTGCCATCAGGTATAGCGGGGGATTCACAGATACGCAGTATTTT

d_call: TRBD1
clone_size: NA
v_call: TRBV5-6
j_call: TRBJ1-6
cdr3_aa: CASSRVDRGQSPLHF
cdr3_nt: TGTGCCAGCAGCCGCGTCGACAGGGGGCAATCACCCCTCCACTTT